The clone carrying this TCR beta chain was observed a few times. This sample stems from a study of T-cell reconstitution after alpha-beta-depleted transplantation in children. It was with unique molecular identifiers that the TCRbeta library was prepared. MiXCR, run by TCRdb on the PCR reads, gives a single entry per CDR3 protein. There are 550,000 to 600,000 distinct CDR3 sequences in the sample; about 23% occur only once, and around 14% lies in the top ten. V trimming: 2 bases; J trimming: 6 bases; junction bases outside the gene matches: 9. The CDR3 covers 15 residues. Germline V gene data show CDR1 as SQVTM and CDR2 as ANQGSEA.

The sequenced sample was PBMCs, mostly from graft donor cells, obtained 360 days after TCRalphabeta/CD19-depleted stem cell transplant. The origin of this receptor is a boy in the first two years of life who had a stem cell transplant for acute myeloid leukemia, so the T cells may come from the graft donor. The J gene is TRBJ2-1, the V gene TRBV29-1; 8 bases are a match to TRBD1. CDR3 region: CSVETPFDRGNEQFF. The CDR3 nucleotides read TGCAGCGTTGAAACCCCGTTCGACAGGGGCAATGAGCAGTTCTTC.